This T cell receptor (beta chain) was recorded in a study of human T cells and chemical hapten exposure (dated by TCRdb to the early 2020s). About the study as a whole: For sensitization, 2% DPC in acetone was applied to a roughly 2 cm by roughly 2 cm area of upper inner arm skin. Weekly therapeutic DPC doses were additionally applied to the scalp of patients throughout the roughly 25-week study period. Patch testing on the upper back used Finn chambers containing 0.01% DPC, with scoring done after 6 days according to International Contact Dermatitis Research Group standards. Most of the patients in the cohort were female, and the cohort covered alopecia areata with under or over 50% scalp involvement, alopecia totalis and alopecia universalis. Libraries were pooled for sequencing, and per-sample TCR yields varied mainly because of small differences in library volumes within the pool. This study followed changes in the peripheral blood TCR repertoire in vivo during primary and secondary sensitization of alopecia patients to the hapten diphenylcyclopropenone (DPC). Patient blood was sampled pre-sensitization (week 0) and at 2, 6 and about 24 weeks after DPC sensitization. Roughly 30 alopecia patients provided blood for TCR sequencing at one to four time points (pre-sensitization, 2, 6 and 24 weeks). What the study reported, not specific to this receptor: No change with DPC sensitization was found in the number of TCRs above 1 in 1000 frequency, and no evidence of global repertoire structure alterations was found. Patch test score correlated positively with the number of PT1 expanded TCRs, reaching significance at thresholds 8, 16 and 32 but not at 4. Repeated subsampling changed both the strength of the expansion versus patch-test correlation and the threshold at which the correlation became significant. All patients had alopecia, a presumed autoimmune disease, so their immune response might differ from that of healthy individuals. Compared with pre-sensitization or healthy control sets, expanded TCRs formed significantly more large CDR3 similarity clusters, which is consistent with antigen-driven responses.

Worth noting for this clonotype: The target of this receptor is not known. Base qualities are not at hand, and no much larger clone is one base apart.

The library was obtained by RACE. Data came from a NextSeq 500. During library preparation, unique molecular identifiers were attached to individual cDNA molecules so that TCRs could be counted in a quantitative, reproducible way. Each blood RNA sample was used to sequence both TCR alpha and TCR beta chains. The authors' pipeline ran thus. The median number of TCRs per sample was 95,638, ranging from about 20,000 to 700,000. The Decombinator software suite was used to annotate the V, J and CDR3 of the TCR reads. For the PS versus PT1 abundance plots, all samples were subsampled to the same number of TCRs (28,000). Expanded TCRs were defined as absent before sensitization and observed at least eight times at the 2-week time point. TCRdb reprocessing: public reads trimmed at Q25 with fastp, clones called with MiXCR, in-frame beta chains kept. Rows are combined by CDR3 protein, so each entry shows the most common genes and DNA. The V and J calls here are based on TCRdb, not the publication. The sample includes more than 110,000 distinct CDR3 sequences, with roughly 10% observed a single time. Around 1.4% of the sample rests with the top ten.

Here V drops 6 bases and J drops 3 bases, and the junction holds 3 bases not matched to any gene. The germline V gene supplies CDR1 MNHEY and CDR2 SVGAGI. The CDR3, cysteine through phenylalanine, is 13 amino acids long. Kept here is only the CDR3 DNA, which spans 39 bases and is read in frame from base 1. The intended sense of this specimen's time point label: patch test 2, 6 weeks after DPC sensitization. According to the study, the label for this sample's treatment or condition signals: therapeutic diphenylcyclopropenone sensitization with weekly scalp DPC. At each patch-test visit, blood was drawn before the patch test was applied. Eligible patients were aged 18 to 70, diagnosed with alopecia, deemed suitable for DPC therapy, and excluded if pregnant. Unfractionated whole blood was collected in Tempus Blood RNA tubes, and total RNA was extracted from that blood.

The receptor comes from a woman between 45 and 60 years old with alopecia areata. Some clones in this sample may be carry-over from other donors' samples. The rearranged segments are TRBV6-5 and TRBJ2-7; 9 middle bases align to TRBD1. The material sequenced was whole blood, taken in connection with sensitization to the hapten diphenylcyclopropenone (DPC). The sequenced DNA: TGTGCCAGCAGCCCGGACAGGGGCTACGAGCAGTACTTC. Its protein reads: CASSPDRGYEQYF.